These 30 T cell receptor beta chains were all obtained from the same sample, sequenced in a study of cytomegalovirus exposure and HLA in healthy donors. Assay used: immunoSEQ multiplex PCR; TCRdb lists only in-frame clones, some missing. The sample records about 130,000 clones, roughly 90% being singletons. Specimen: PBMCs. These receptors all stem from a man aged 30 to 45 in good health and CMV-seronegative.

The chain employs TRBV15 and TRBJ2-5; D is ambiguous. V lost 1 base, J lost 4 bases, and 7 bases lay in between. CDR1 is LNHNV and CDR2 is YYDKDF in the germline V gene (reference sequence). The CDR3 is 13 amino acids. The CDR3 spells CATSRGGRETQYF. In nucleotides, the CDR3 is TGTGCCACCAGCAGAGGAGGTCGAGAGACCCAGTACTTC. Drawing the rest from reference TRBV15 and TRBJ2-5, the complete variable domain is DAMVIQNPRYQVTQFGKPVTLSCSQTLNHNVMYWYQQKSSQAPKLLFHYYDKDFNNEADTPDNFQSRRPNTSFCFLDIRSPGLGDTAMYLCATSRGGRETQYFGPGTRLLVL.

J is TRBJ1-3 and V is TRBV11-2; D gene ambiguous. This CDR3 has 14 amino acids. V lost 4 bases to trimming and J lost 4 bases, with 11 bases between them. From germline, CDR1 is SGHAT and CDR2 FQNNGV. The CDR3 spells CASSSGQAGNTIYF. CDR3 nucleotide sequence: TGTGCCAGCAGCTCAGGCCAGGCCGGAAACACCATATATTTT.

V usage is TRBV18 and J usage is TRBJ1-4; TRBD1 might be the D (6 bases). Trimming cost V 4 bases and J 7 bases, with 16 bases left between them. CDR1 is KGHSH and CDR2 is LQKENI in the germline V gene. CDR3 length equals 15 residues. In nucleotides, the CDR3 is TGTGCCAGCTCACGACGACAGGAAGAAGGTGAAAAACTGTTTTTT. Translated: CASSRRQEEGEKLFF.

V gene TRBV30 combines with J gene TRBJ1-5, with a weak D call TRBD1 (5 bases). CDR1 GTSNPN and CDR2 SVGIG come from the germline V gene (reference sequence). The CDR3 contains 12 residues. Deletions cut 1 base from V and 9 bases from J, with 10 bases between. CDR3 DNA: TGTGCCTGGAGTGAAGGGGCTGGGCCCCAGCATTTT. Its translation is CAWSEGAGPQHF.

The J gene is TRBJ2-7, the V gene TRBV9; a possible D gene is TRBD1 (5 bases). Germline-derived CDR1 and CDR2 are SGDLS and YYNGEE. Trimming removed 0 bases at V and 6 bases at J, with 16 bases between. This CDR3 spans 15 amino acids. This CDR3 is CASSVESQGLGEQYF. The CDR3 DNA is TGTGCCAGCAGCGTAGAATCTCAGGGTTTAGGCGAGCAGTACTTC.

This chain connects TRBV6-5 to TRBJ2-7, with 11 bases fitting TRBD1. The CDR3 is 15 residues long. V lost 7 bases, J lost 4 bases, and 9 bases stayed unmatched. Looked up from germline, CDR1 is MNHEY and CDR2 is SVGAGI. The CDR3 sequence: CASTPGTGGGYEQYF. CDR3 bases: TGTGCCAGCACTCCCGGGACAGGGGGGGGATACGAGCAGTACTTC.

The CDR3 here is CSDYNYGYTF. The CDR3 bases are TGCAGCGATTATAACTATGGCTACACCTTC. This chain uses TRBV29-1 with TRBJ1-2; D remains unclear. V was pared by 7 bases and J by 1 base, with 4 bases between. The CDR3 contains 10 residues. Germline CDR1 reads SQVTM; CDR2 reads ANQGSEA.

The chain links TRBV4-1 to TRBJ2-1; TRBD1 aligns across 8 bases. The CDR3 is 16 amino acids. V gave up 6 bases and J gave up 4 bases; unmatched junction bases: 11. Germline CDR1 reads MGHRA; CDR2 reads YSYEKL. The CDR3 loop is CASRQSQGAVYNEQFF. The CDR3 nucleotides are TGCGCCAGCAGGCAAAGTCAGGGGGCGGTTTACAATGAGCAGTTCTTC.

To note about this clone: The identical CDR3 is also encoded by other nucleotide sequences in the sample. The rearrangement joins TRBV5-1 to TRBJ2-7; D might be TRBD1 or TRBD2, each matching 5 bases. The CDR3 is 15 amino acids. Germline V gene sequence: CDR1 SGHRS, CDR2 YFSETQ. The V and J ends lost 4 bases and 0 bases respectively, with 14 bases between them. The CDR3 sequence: CASSLGVSGSYEQYF. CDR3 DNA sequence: TGCGCCAGCAGCCTGGGGGTCAGCGGCTCCTACGAGCAGTACTTC.

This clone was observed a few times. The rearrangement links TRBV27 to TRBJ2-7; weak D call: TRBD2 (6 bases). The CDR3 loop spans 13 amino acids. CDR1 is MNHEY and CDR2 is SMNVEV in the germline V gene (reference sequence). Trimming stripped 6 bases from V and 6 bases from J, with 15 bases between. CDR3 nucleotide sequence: TGTGCCAGCAGCCCCCGCTGGGGGGTCGAGCAGTACTTC. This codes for CASSPRWGVEQYF.

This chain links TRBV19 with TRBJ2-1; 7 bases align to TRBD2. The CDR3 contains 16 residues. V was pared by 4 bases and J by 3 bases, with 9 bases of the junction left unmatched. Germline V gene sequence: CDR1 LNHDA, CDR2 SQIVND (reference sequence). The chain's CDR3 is CASSNLAEIDYNEQFF. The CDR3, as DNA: TGTGCCAGTAGTAACCTAGCGGAAATTGACTACAATGAGCAGTTCTTC.

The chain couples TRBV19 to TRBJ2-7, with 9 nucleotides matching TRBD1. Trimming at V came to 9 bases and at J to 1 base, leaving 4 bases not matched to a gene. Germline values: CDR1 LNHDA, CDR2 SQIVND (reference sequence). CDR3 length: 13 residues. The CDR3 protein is CASRQGVSYEQYF. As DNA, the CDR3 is TGTGCCAGCAGACAGGGGGTTTCCTACGAGCAGTACTTC.

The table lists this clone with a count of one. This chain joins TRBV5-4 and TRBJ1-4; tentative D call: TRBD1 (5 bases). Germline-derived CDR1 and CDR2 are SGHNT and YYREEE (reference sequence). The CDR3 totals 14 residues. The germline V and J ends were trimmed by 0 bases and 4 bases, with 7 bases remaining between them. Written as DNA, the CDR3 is TGTGCCAGCAGCTTGGCAGGGCTTAATGAAAAACTGTTTTTT. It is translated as CASSLAGLNEKLFF.

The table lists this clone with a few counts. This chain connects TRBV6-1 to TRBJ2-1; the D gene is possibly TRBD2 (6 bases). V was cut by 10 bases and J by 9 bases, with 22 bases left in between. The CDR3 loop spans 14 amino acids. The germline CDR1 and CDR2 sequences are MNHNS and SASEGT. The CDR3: CAITTRVKRVEQFF. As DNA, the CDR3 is TGTGCCATTACGACTAGGGTCAAGCGGGTTGAGCAGTTCTTC.

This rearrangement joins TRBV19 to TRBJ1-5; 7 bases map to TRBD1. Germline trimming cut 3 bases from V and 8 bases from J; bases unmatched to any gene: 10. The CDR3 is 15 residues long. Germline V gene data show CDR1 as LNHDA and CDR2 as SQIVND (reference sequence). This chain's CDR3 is CASSIRTGGIEPQHF. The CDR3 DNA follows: TGTGCCAGTAGTATCAGGACAGGCGGGATCGAGCCCCAGCATTTT. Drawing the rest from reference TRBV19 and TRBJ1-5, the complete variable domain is DGGITQSPKYLFRKEGQNVTLSCEQNLNHDAMYWYRQDPGQGLRLIYYSQIVNDFQKGDIAEGYSVSREKKESFPLTVTSAQKNPTAFYLCASSIRTGGIEPQHFGDGTRLSIL.

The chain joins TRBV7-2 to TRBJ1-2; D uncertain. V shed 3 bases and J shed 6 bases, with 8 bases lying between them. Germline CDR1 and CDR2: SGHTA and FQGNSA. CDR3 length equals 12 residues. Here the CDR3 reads CASSFSTDGYTF. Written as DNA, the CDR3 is TGTGCCAGCAGCTTTTCCACTGATGGCTACACCTTC. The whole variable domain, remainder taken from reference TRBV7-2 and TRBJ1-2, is GAGVSQSPSNKVTEKGKDVELRCDPISGHTALYWYRQSLGQGLEFLIYFQGNSAPDKSGLPSDRFSAERTGGSVSTLTIQRTQQEDSAVYLCASSFSTDGYTFGSGTRLTVV.

The CDR3 region has the DNA TGTGCCAGCAGCCCCCCAGGCCTACAGGGGACTTTTCACGAGCAGTACTTC. Translated, it gives CASSPPGLQGTFHEQYF. The gene calls are TRBV7-9 and TRBJ2-7, with a possible D match to TRBD1 (7 bases). Per germline, CDR1 SEHNR and CDR2 FQNEAQ (reference sequence). Between the trimmed V and J ends, which lost 5 bases and 5 bases, there was a span of 25 bases. The CDR3 consists of 17 residues.

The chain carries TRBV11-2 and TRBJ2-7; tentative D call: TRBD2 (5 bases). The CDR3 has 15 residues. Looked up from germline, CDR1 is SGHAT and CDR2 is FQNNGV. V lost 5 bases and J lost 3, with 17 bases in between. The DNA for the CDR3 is TGTGCCAGCAGCCCGGGCCCCGGGATCTTCTACGAGCAGTACTTC. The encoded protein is CASSPGPGIFYEQYF.

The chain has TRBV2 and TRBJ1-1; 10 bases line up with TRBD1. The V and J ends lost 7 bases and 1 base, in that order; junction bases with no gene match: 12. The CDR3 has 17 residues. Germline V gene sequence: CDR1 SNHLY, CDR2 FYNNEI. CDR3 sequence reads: CASNPPGRQGANTEAFF. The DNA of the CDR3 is TGTGCCAGCAACCCCCCGGGGCGACAGGGGGCGAACACTGAAGCTTTCTTT. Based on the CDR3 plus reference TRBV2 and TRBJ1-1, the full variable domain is EPEVTQTPSHQVTQMGQEVILRCVPISNHLYFYWYRQILGQKVEFLVSFYNNEISEKSEIFDDQFSVERPDGSNFTLKIRSTKLEDSAMYFCASNPPGRQGANTEAFFGQGTRLTVV.

CDR3 residues: CASSQDLGQVYGYTF. In DNA form, the CDR3 reads TGCGCCAGCAGCCAAGATCTAGGACAGGTCTATGGCTACACCTTC. The genes are TRBV4-3 and TRBJ1-2, with 7 bases lining up with TRBD1. Germline loops: CDR1 LGHNA, CDR2 YSLEER. The CDR3 length is 15 residues. Trimming cost V 0 bases and J 4 bases; bases outside gene matches: 5.

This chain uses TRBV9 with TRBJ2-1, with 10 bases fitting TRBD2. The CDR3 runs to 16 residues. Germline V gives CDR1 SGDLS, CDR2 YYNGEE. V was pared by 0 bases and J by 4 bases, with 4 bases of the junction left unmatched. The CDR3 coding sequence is TGTGCCAGCAGCGTAGAACTAGCGGGACGATACAATGAGCAGTTCTTC. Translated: CASSVELAGRYNEQFF.

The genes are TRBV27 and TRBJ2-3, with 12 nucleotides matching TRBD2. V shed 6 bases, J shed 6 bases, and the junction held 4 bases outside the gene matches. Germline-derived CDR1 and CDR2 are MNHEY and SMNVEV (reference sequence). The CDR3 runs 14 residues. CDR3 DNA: TGTGCCAGCAGCCTAGCGGGAGGGTCTGATACGCAGTATTTT. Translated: CASSLAGGSDTQYF.

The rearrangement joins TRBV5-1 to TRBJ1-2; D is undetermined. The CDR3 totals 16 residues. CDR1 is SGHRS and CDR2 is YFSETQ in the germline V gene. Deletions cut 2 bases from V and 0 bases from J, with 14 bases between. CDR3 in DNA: TGCGCCAGCAGCTTAGGCAGCGAATACACTAACTATGGCTACACCTTC. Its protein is CASSLGSEYTNYGYTF.

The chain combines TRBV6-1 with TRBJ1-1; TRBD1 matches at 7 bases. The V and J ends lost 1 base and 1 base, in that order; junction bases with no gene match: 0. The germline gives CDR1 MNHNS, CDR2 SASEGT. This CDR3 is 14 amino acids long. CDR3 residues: CASSEGTGNTEAFF. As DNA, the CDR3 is TGTGCCAGCAGTGAAGGGACAGGGAACACTGAAGCTTTCTTT.

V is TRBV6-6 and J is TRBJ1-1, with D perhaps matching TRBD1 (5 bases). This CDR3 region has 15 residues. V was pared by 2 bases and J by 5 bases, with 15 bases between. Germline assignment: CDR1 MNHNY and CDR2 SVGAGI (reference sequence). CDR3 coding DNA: TGTGCCAGCAGTTACGGCACAGGCTTGGCTACTGAAGCTTTCTTT. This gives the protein CASSYGTGLATEAFF.

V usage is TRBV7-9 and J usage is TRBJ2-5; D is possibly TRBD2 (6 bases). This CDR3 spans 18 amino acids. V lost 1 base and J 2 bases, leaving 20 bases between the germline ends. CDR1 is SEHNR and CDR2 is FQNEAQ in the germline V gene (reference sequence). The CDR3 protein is CASSLVLETRRFQETQYF. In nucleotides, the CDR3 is TGTGCCAGCAGCTTAGTTTTGGAGACTAGGAGGTTTCAAGAGACCCAGTACTTC.

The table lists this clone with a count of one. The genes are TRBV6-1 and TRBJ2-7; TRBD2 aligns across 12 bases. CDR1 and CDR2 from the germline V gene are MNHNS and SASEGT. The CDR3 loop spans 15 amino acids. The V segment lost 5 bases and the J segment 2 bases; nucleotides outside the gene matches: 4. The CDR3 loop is CASSITSGRTYEQYF. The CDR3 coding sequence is TGTGCCAGCAGTATAACTAGCGGGAGGACCTACGAGCAGTACTTC.

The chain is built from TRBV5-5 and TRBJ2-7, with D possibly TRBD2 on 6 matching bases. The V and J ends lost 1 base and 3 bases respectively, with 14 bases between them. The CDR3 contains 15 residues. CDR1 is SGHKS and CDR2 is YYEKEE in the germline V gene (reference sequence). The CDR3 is CASSLKSSEYYEQYF. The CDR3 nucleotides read TGTGCCAGCAGCTTGAAGTCTAGCGAGTACTACGAGCAGTACTTC.

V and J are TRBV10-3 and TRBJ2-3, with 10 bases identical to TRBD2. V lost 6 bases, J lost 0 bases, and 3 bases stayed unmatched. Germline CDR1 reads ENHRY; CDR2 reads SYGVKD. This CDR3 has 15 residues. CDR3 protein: CAIRSTSGSTDTQYF. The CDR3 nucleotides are TGTGCCATCAGGTCGACTAGCGGGAGCACAGATACGCAGTATTTT.

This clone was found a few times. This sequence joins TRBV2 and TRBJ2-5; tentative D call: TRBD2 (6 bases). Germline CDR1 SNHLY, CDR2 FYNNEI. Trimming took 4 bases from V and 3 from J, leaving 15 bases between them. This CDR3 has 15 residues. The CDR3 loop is CASSVGDWGEETQYF. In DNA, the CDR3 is TGTGCCAGCAGTGTCGGGGACTGGGGAGAAGAGACCCAGTACTTC.